This T cell receptor beta chain is drawn from a study of TIL therapy for anti-PD-1-resistant metastatic lung cancer. Study-level information: Patients then received nivolumab; progressors got lymphodepletion, TIL and IL-2.

The immunoSEQ assay was v3. Sequencing depth was 1.9 million or so read pairs for survey level, 5-6 million for deep. Using immunoSEQ multiplex PCR, the repertoire was profiled, and TCRdb retains in-frame clones only, with some absent. The sample consists of fewer than 60,000 clones, approximately 86% of them appearing once. The CDR3 covers 13 residues. V gave up 3 bases and J gave up 4 bases, with 9 bases separating them. Described time point: pre-treatment sample, taken before nivolumab and TIL therapy. The rearrangement uses TRBV12-3 or TRBV12-4 and TRBJ1-1, with no clear D. The specimen comprised blood, sampled at baseline. This receptor was identified in a person aged 25-85 years with non-small cell lung cancer. CDR3 loop: CASSLTAGTEAFF. CDR3 bases: TGTGCCAGCAGTTTGACTGCCGGCACTGAAGCTTTCTTT.